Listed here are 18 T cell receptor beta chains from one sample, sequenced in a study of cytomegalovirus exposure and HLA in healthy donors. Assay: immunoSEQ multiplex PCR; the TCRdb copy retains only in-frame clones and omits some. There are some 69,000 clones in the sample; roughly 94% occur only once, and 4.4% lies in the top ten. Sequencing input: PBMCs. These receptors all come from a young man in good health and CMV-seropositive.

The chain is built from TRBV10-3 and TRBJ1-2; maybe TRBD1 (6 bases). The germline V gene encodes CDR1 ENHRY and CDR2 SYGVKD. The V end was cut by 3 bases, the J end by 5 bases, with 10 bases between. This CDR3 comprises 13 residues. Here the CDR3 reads CAISEYREYGYTF. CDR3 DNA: TGTGCCATCAGTGAATACAGGGAATATGGCTACACCTTC.

This CDR3 reads CASRSDRAPYEQYF. The CDR3 region has the DNA TGTGCCAGCAGATCGGACAGGGCCCCCTACGAGCAGTACTTC. The chain joins TRBV6-1 to TRBJ2-7; 8 bases map to TRBD1. CDR3 length: 14 residues. V lost 6 bases to trimming and J lost 2 bases; unmatched junction nucleotides: 6. Germline assignment: CDR1 MNHNS and CDR2 SASEGT.

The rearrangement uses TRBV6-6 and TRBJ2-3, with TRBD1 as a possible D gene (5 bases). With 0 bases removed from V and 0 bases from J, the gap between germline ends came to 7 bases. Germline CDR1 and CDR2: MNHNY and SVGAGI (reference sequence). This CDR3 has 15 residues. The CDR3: CASSYSGVSTDTQYF. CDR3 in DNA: TGTGCCAGCAGTTACTCAGGGGTCAGCACAGATACGCAGTATTTT.

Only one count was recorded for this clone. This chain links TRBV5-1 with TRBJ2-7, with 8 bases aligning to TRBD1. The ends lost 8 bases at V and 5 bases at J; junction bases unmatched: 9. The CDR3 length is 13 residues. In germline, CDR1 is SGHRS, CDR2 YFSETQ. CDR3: CASRWTGSDEQYF. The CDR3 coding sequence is TGCGCCAGTCGTTGGACAGGGTCAGACGAGCAGTACTTC.

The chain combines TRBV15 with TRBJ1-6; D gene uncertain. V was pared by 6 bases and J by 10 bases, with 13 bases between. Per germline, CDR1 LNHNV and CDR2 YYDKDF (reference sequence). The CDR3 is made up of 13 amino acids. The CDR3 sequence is CATRPGFGSPLHF. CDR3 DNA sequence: TGTGCCACCAGGCCCGGGTTTGGGTCACCCCTCCACTTT.

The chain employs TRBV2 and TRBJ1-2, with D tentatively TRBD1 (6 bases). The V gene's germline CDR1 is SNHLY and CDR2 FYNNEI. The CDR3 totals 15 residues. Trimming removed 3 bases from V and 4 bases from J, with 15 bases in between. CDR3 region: CASSDSGAHSYGYTF. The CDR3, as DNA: TGTGCCAGCAGTGATTCAGGGGCCCACAGCTATGGCTACACCTTC.

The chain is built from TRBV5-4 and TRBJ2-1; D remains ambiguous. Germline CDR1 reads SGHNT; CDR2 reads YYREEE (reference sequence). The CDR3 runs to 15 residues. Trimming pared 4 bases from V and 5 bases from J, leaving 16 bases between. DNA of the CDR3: TGTGCCAGCAGCCTAGACTCAATCCTCAACAATGAGCAGTTCTTC. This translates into CASSLDSILNNEQFF. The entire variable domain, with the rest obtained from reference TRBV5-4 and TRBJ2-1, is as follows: ETGVTQSPTHLIKTRGQQVTLRCSSQSGHNTVSWYQQALGQGPQFIFQYYREEENGRGNFPPRFSGLQFPNYSSELNVNALELDDSALYLCASSLDSILNNEQFFGPGTRLTVL.

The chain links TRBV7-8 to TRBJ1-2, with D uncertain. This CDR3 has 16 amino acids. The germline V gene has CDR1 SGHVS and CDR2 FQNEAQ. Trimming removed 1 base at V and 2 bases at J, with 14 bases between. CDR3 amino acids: CASSLGWASANYGYTF. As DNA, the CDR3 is TGTGCCAGCAGCTTAGGGTGGGCCTCAGCAAACTATGGCTACACCTTC.

This CDR3 is CASSWGVAKNIQYF. In DNA form, the CDR3 reads TGCGCCAGCAGTTGGGGGGTAGCCAAAAACATTCAGTACTTC. The chain uses TRBV4-1 and TRBJ2-4; TRBD2 is a possible D gene (6 bases). Per germline, CDR1 MGHRA and CDR2 YSYEKL. The CDR3 extends over 14 amino acids. Trimming took off 6 bases at V and 0 bases at J, with 9 bases between the two ends.

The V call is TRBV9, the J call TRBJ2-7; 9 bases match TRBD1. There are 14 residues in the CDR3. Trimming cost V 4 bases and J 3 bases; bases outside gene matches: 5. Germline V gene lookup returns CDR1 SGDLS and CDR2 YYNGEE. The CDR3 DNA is TGTGCCAGCAGCACAGAGGGACAGGGCTACGAGCAGTACTTC. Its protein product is CASSTEGQGYEQYF.

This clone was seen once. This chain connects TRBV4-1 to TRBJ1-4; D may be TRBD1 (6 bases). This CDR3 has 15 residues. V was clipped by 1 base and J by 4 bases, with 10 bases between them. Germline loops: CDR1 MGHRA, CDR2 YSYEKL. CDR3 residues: CASSQAPGVNEKLFF. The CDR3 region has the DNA TGCGCCAGCAGCCAAGCCCCAGGGGTTAATGAAAAACTGTTTTTT.

This chain's CDR3 is CASSNLAEPDNEQFF. The CDR3 nucleotides are TGTGCCAGCAGTAACCTAGCGGAGCCAGACAATGAGCAGTTCTTC. The chain is built from TRBV6-5 and TRBJ2-1, with 7 bases fitting TRBD2. CDR3 length equals 15 residues. J gave up 5 bases and V 5 bases, and 9 bases lay outside the gene matches. The germline CDR1 and CDR2 sequences are MNHEY and SVGAGI.

In nucleotides, the CDR3 is TGTGCCAGCAGTCCGGGACAGGTGTTTAAAGGAAGGAGGACTGAAGCTTTCTTT. As protein: CASSPGQVFKGRRTEAFF. This chain joins TRBV2 and TRBJ1-1; 8 bases agree with TRBD1. Germline loops: CDR1 SNHLY, CDR2 FYNNEI. V lost 5 bases to trimming and J lost 5 bases; unmatched junction nucleotides: 19. This CDR3 spans 18 amino acids.

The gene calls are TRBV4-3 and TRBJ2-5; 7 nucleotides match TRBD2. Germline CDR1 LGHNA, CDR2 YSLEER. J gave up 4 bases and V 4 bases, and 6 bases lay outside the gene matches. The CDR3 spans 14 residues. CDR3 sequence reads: CASSLTGGLETQYF. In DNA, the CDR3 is TGCGCCAGCAGCCTCACGGGGGGATTAGAGACCCAGTACTTC.

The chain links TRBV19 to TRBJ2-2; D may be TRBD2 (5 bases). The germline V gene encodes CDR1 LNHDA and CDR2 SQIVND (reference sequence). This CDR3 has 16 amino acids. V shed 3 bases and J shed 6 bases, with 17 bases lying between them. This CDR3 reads CASSITPPSLAGELFF. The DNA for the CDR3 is TGTGCCAGTAGTATCACCCCCCCTAGCTTGGCCGGGGAGCTGTTTTTT. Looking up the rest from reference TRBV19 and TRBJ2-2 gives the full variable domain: DGGITQSPKYLFRKEGQNVTLSCEQNLNHDAMYWYRQDPGQGLRLIYYSQIVNDFQKGDIAEGYSVSREKKESFPLTVTSAQKNPTAFYLCASSITPPSLAGELFFGEGSRLTVL.

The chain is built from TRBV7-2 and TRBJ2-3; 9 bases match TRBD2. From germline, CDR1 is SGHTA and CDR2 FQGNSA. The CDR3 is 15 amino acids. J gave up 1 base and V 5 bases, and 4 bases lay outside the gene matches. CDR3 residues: CASSRTSAGTDTQYF. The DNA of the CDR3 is TGTGCCAGCAGCCGGACTAGCGCCGGCACAGATACGCAGTATTTT.

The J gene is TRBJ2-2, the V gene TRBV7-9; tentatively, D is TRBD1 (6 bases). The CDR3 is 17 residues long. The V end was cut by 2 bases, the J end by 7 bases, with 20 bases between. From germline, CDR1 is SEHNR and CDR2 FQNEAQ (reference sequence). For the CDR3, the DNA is TGTGCCAGCAGCTTATTTTTAGAGGCAGGGGATGTCGGGGAGCTGTTTTTT. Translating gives CASSLFLEAGDVGELFF.

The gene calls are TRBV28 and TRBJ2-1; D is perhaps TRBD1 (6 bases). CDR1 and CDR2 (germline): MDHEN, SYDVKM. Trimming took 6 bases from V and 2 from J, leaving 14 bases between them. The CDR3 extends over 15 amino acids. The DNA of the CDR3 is TGTGCCAGCAGCATGCCAGGGGTAGCCTACAATGAGCAGTTCTTC. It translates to CASSMPGVAYNEQFF.